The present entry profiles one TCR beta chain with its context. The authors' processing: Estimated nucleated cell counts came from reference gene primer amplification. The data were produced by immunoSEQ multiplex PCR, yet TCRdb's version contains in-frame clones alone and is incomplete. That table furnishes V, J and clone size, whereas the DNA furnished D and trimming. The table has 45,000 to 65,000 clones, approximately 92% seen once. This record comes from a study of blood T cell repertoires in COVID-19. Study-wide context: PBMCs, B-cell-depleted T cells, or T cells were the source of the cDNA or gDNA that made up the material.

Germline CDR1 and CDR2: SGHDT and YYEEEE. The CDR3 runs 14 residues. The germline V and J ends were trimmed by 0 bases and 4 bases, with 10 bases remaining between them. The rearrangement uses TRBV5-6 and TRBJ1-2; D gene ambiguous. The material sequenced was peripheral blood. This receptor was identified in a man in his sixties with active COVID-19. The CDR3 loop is CASSLGGEGYGYTF. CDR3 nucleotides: TGTGCCAGCAGCTTGGGGGGAGAGGGCTATGGCTACACCTTC.